This entry features one T cell receptor (beta chain) sequence. The antigen is undetermined. Trimming removed 4 bases at V and 7 bases at J, with 21 bases between. Looked up from germline, CDR1 is SGHRS and CDR2 is YFSETQ. This CDR3 region has 15 residues. TCRdb keeps only in-frame clones here, not all; method: immunoSEQ multiplex PCR. The data hold over 45,000 clones, with 65% to 85% observed a single time. This specimen comes from a study of OX40 agonist ivuxolimab in advanced cancers. Study context: Each patient was given ivuxolimab into a vein every 2 weeks, at 0.01 to 10 mg/kg. Patients achieving partial responses numbered three: one hepatocellular carcinoma case and two cutaneous melanoma cases. Study-level findings and limits: In a subset of nonresponders, normalized T-cell clonal expansion was also low.

The sequencing here drew on CD4+ or CD8+ T cells sorted from blood, taken in a trial of the OX40 agonist ivuxolimab. The chain is built from TRBV5-1 and TRBJ2-7; D tentatively fits TRBD1 or TRBD2 (5 bases each). This receptor was obtained from an adult with an advanced solid tumor such as melanoma, head and neck, liver or kidney cancer. CDR3 protein: CASSIRTSGDEEQYF. The CDR3 nucleotides are TGCGCCAGCAGCATAAGGACCTCCGGGGACGAAGAGCAGTACTTC.